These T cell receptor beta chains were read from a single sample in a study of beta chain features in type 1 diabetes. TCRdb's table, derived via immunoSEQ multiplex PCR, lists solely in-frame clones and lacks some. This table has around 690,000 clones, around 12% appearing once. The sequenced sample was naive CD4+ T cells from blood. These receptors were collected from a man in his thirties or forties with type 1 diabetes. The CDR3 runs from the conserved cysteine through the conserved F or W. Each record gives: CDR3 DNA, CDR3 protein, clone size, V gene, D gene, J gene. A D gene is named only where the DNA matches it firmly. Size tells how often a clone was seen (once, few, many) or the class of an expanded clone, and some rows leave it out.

TGTGCCAGCAGGTCCAGAGGGACAGGGAGGGAGACCCAGTACTTC CASRSRGTGRETQYF few TRBV6-6 TRBD1 TRBJ2-5
TGTGCCAACGGACAGGGTCGACAGCCCCAGCATTTT CANGQGRQPQHF - TRBV6-6 TRBD1 TRBJ1-5
TGCAGCGTCCGGTCGGGACAGCTCTATCCCCACTTC CSVRSGQLYPHF few TRBV29-1 TRBD1 TRBJ1-2
TGCGCCAGCAGCCAGACAGCCAACTATGGCTACACCTTC CASSQTANYGYTF - TRBV4-3 - TRBJ1-2
TGTGCCAGCAGTTCCTCGCTAGCGGGGGCGTACACAGATACGCAGTATTTT CASSSSLAGAYTDTQYF few TRBV27 TRBD2 TRBJ2-3
TGTGCCAGCTCAGGGGATAGCAATCAGCCCCAGCATTTT CASSGDSNQPQHF - TRBV18 - TRBJ1-5
TGTGCCACCAGCAGCATCAGGGGGCCGGGAGATACGCAGTATTTT CATSSIRGPGDTQYF - TRBV15 TRBD1 TRBJ2-3
TGTGCCAGTAGTCCCTCCGGGACTAGCGGATACGAGCAGTACTTC CASSPSGTSGYEQYF few TRBV19 TRBD2 TRBJ2-7
TGCAGTGCCCGGACCCCTTACTTGTTC CSARTPYLF few TRBV20-1 - TRBJ1-2
TGTGCCAGCTCACCGGACAGGGATTCACCCCTCCACTTT CASSPDRDSPLHF - TRBV18 TRBD1 TRBJ1-6
TGTGCCAGCAGCTTAAGCAACGGACAGCCCCAGCATTTT CASSLSNGQPQHF - TRBV7-2 - TRBJ1-5
TGTGCCTGGCGCCCCCCGGGAGGGAGCAATCAGCCCCAGCATTTT CAWRPPGGSNQPQHF - TRBV30 - TRBJ1-5
TGTGCCAGCAGCTTAGGGCGGGGAAACAATCAGCCCCAGCATTTT CASSLGRGNNQPQHF - TRBV13 - TRBJ1-5
TGTGCCAGCAGCCAAGTGCTCTTTCAAGGTCAGGCTGACACTGAAGCTTTCTTT CASSQVLFQGQADTEAFF - TRBV4-2 - TRBJ1-1
TGTGCCAGCCTTGGGAGGTTGCGACCCACCGGGGAGCTGTTTTTT CASLGRLRPTGELFF - TRBV28 - TRBJ2-2
TGTGCCAGTAGCCGACAGGGCTTGAACACTGAAGCTTTCTTT CASSRQGLNTEAFF - TRBV19 TRBD1 TRBJ1-1
TGCGCCAGCAGCGAGCAGATGAGGCCAGAGAACAATGAGCAGTTCTTC CASSEQMRPENNEQFF few TRBV4-3 - TRBJ2-1
TGTGCCAGCAGCGCGGAAGGCCTACCCCAATACTCTGGGGCCAACGTCCTGACTTTC CASSAEGLPQYSGANVLTF - TRBV9 - TRBJ2-6
TGTGCCAGCAGCGCCCTAATCCCCTACAATGAGCAGTTCTTC CASSALIPYNEQFF - TRBV9 - TRBJ2-1
TGTGCCATCAGTGAGTCGAGCAGCCTGGGAAACACCATATATTTT CAISESSSLGNTIYF many TRBV10-3 - TRBJ1-3
TGTGCCAGCAGTTTAGGTGGATACGGCTACACCTTC CASSLGGYGYTF - TRBV28 - TRBJ1-2
TGCGCCAGCAGCCAACTACAGGTCACCGGGGAGCTGTTTTTT CASSQLQVTGELFF few TRBV4-3 - TRBJ2-2
TGTGCCATCAGTGAGTCTGACAGGGGTTCGAGCTCCTACGAGCAGTACTTC CAISESDRGSSSYEQYF - TRBV10-3 TRBD1 TRBJ2-7
TGTGCCAGCAGTCAGGGGGCGCCCACCGAGCAGTACTTC CASSQGAPTEQYF once TRBV7-2 TRBD1 TRBJ2-7
TGTGCCAGCAGCTTGGGGACTAGCCCGGACACCGGGGAGCTGTTTTTT CASSLGTSPDTGELFF - TRBV5-8 TRBD2 TRBJ2-2
TGTGCCAGCAGACTTCGACAGGGGACTGTGGATACGCAGTATTTT CASRLRQGTVDTQYF - TRBV6-6 TRBD1 TRBJ2-3
TGTGCCTGGAGTTATGGTAGTCAAGGTCAGCCCCAGCATTTT CAWSYGSQGQPQHF - TRBV30 - TRBJ1-5
TGTGCCAGCAGCCTAAACTACGAGCAGTACTTC CASSLNYEQYF few TRBV5-6 - TRBJ2-7
TGTGCCTGGAGTGTGGCAAACTCCTACAATGAGCAGTTCTTC CAWSVANSYNEQFF - TRBV30 - TRBJ2-1
TGTGCCTGGGATAGACAGGGACCCTACAATGAGCAGTTCTTC CAWDRQGPYNEQFF - TRBV30 TRBD1 TRBJ2-1
TGCGCCAGCAGCCAAGAACCCTTGAAGGGCGAAAAACTGTTTTTT CASSQEPLKGEKLFF - TRBV4-3 - TRBJ1-4
TGTGCCAGCAGTGACTCGTTAGGGACGGGCGGCTACACCTTC CASSDSLGTGGYTF - TRBV6-4 - TRBJ1-2
TGTGCCAGCAGCTTACGGGCGGGTAGCTCCTACGAGCAGTACTTC CASSLRAGSSYEQYF few TRBV7-2 - TRBJ2-7
TGTGCCAGCACCCGGAGACAGGCTAATCAGCCCCAGCATTTT CASTRRQANQPQHF few TRBV28 - TRBJ1-5
TGCGCCAGCAGCTTTTCCCGGGACCGTGGCTACACCTTC CASSFSRDRGYTF few TRBV5-1 - TRBJ1-2
TGTGCCAGCAGCCAAGACTTGCGAGGATACGAGCAGTACTTC CASSQDLRGYEQYF - TRBV4-2 - TRBJ2-7
TGTGCCAGCAGTATGGGACACCAAGAGACCCAGTACTTC CASSMGHQETQYF few TRBV2 - TRBJ2-5
TGTGCCAGCAGCTTAGTTAGACAGGCGCCTCCAGCCAATGAAAAACTGTTTTTT CASSLVRQAPPANEKLFF few TRBV7-2 - TRBJ1-4
TGTGCCAGCAGCAGCGACGATGATAGCAATCAGCCCCAGCATTTT CASSSDDDSNQPQHF few TRBV28 - TRBJ1-5
TGTGCCAGCAGTGAAACGGGACAGGGGGGAGGATCCTATAATTCACCCCTCCACTTT CASSETGQGGGSYNSPLHF - TRBV2 TRBD1 TRBJ1-6
TGTGCCAGCAGCTTAAAGGGACCACAGGGTTATGGCTACACCTTC CASSLKGPQGYGYTF few TRBV7-2 - TRBJ1-2
TGTGCCAGCAGCCGGATTGACGCAGACTATGGCTACACCTTC CASSRIDADYGYTF few TRBV14 - TRBJ1-2
TGTGCCAGCACCGAGACAAGGACAGATACGCAGTATTTT CASTETRTDTQYF - TRBV28 - TRBJ2-3
TGTGCCAGCTCACCGGGTCTGGTTAAAGAGACCCAGTACTTC CASSPGLVKETQYF - TRBV18 - TRBJ2-5
TGTGCCAGCAGCTTAGTAGTCAGGGACAATGAGCAGTTCTTC CASSLVVRDNEQFF few TRBV7-2 - TRBJ2-1
TGTGCCAGCAGCATCGGGGGTTATCAGCCCCAGCATTTT CASSIGGYQPQHF few TRBV7-9 - TRBJ1-5
TGTGCCAGCAGGCAGGCGGATAGCAATCAGCCCCAGCATTTT CASRQADSNQPQHF - TRBV6-6 - TRBJ1-5
TGTGCCACCCGAGTCTTGACCGGGGAGCTGTTTTTT CATRVLTGELFF - TRBV13 - TRBJ2-2
TGTGCCAGCAGTCCTGGACGAGCGCCCCTGTACTACGAGCAGTACTTC CASSPGRAPLYYEQYF - TRBV6-6 - TRBJ2-7
TGTGCCAGCAGCTTTAGCGGGGGGGCAGTAGGAGATACGCAGTATTTT CASSFSGGAVGDTQYF - TRBV7-2 TRBD2 TRBJ2-3
TGTGCCAGTGGCAGGGACGAGCAGTACTTC CASGRDEQYF many TRBV28 - TRBJ2-7